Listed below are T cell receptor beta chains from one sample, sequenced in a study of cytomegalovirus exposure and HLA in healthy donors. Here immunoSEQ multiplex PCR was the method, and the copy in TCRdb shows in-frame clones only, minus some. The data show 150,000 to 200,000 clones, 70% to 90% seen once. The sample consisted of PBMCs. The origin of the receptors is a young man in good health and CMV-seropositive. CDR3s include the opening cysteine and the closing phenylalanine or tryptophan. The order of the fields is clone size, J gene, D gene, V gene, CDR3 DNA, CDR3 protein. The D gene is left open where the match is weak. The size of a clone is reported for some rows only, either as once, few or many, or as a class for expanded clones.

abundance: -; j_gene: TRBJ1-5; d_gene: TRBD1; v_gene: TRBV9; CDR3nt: TGTGCCAGCAGCCCGGGACAGAGCAATCAGCCCCAGCATTTT; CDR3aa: CASSPGQSNQPQHF
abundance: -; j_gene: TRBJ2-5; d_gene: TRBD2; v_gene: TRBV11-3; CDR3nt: TGTGCCAGCAGCTTAGCCGGGGGGGCCCAGTACTTC; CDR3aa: CASSLAGGAQYF
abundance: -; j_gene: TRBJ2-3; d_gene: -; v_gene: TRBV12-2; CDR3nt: TGTGCAAGTCGCTTCGAACTAGCGGGGCCTCAGGGTACGCAGTATTTT; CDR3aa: CASRFELAGPQGTQYF
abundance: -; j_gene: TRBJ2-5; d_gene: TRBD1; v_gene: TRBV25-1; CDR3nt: TGTGCCAGCAGTGTTGACAGGGATCGGGAGACCCAGTACTTC; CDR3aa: CASSVDRDRETQYF
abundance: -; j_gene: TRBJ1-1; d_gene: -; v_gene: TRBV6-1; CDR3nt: TGTGCCAGCAGTGCCCAGGAAAACACTGAAGCTTTCTTT; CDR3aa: CASSAQENTEAFF
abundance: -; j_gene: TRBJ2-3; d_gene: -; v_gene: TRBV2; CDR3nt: TGTGCCAGCAGTGAACTCCCTCCGGGAGCTAGCACAGATACGCAGTATTTT; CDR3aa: CASSELPPGASTDTQYF
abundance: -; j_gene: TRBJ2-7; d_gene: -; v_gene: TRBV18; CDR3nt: TGTGCCAGCTCATCAGGGGTTGGGACCTACGAGCAGTACTTC; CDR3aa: CASSSGVGTYEQYF
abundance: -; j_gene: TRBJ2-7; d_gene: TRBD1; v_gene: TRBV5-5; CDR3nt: TGTGCCAGCAGGCCTGACAGGGGGCGACACTACGAGCAGTACTTC; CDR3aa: CASRPDRGRHYEQYF
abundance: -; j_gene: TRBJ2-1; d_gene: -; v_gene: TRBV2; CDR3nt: TGTGCCAGCAGTTTCGAACAGGGCTCCTACAATGAGCAGTTCTTC; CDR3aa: CASSFEQGSYNEQFF
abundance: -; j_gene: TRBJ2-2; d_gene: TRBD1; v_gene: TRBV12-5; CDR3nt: TGTGCTAGTGGATCCGGGACAGCGAACACCGGGGAGCTGTTTTTT; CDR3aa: CASGSGTANTGELFF
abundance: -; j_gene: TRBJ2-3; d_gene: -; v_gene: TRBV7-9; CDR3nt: TGTGCCAGCAGCTCAGAGGGTACGCAGTATTTT; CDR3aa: CASSSEGTQYF
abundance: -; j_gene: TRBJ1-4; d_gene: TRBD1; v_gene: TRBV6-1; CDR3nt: TGTGCCAGCAGTCCGCGGGGGACAGGGGGTGAAAAACTGTTTTTT; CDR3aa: CASSPRGTGGEKLFF
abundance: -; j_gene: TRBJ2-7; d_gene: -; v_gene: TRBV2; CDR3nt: TGTGCCAGCAGTGACGGACTCATCTACGAGCAGTACTTC; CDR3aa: CASSDGLIYEQYF
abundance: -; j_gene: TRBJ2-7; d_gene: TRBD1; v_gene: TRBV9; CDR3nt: TGTGCCAGCAGCGTAGGGACAGGGGCGGTGGAGCAGTACTTC; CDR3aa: CASSVGTGAVEQYF
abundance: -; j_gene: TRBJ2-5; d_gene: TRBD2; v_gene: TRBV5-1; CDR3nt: TGCGCCAGCACCTTGGGGGGGGTCACTAGCCGGGAGACCCAGTACTTC; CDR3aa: CASTLGGVTSRETQYF
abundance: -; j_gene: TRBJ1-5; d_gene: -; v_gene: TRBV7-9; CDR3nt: TGTGCCAGCAGCTTAGCGATCAGTTCACCCCAGCATTTT; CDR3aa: CASSLAISSPQHF
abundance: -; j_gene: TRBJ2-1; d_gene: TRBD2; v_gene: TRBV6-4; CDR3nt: TGTGCCAGCAGTGTTAGCGGGGGGGCAGCGAGTGAGCAGTTCTTC; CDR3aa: CASSVSGGAASEQFF
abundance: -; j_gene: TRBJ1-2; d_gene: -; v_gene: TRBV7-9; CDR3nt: TGTGCCAGCAGCTTAAATGAGGGTGGCTACACCTTC; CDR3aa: CASSLNEGGYTF
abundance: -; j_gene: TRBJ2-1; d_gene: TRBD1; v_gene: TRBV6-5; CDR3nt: TGTGCCAGCAGTTGGACAGGATACAATGAGCAGTTCTTC; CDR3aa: CASSWTGYNEQFF
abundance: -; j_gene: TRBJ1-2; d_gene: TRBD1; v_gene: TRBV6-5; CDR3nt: TGTGCCAGCAGGACGACAGGGGCCCATGGCTACACCTTC; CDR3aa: CASRTTGAHGYTF
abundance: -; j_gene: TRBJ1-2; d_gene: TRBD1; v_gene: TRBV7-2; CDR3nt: TGTGCCAGCAGCTTAGGACCGACAGGGAGCTATGGCTACACCTTC; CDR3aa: CASSLGPTGSYGYTF
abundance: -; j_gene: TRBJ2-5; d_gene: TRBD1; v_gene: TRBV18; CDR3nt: TGTGCCAGCTCAACGACGACAGGGAGTCCGGAGACCCAGTACTTC; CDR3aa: CASSTTTGSPETQYF
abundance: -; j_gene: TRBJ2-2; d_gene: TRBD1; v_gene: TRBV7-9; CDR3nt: TGTGCCAGCAGCTTGGGACAGGGTAATGCCGGGGAGCTGTTTTTT; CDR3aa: CASSLGQGNAGELFF
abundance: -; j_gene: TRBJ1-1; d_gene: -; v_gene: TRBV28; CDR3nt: TGTGCCAGCAGTTTAGGGTGGGGGGGCACTGAAGCTTTCTTT; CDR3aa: CASSLGWGGTEAFF
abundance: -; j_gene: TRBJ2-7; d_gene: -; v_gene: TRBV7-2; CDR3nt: TGTGCCAGCAGCTTAAATAACTACGAGCAGTACTTC; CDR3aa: CASSLNNYEQYF
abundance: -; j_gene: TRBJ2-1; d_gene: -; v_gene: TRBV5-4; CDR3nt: TGTGCCAGCAGCCAGCCAGGGTTTGAGCAGTTCTTC; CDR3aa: CASSQPGFEQFF
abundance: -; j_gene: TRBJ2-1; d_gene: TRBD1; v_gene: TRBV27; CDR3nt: TGTGCCAGCAGCCCCTCCACAGGGGGCGAGGGTGAGCAGTTCTTC; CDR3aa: CASSPSTGGEGEQFF
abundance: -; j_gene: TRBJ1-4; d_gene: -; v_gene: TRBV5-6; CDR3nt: TGTGCCAGCAGAACCGGGGCCGAGGAGGGAAAACTGTTTTTT; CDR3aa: CASRTGAEEGKLFF
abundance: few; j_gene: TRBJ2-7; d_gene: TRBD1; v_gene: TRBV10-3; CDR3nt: TGTGCCATCAGTCTACGACAGGGGGTGGCCGAGCAGTACTTC; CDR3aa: CAISLRQGVAEQYF
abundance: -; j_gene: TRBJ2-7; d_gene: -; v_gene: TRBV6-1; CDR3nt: TGTGCCAGCAGTGTTCTTTCGGACGAGCAGTACTTC; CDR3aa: CASSVLSDEQYF
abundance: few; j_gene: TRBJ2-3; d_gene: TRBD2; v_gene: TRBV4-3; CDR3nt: TGCGCCAGCAGCCAAGATGTGGGGTGGGGGTCGGGGGGGCCTGGAGATACGCAGTATTTT; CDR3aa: CASSQDVGWGSGGPGDTQYF
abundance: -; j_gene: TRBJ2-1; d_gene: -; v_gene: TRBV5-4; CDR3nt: TGTGCCAGCAGCCTGGACTCAAGCTCCTACAATGAGCAGTTCTTC; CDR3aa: CASSLDSSSYNEQFF
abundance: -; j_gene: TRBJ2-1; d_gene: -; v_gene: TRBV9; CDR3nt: TGTGCCAGCAGCGTAGGGAGTGAGCAGTTCTTC; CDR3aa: CASSVGSEQFF
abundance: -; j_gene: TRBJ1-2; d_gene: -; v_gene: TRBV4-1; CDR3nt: TGCGCCAGCAGCCAAGCAGGTCAGGGAGGCTATGGCTACACCTTC; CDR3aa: CASSQAGQGGYGYTF
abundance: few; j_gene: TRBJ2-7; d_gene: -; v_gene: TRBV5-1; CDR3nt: TGCGCCAGCAGCCAGCGGACAGCCTACGAGCAGTACTTC; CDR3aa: CASSQRTAYEQYF
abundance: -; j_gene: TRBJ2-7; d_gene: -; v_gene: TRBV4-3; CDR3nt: TGCGCCAGCAGCCAAGCCTTTGCGACTCCTTCCTACGAGCAGTACTTC; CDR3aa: CASSQAFATPSYEQYF
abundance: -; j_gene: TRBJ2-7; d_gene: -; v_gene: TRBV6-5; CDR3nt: TGTGCCAGCAGTTGGGGCAGTTCCTACGAGCAGTACTTC; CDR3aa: CASSWGSSYEQYF
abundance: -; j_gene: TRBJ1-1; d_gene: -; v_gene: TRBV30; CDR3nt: TGTGCTTACGTGGCGGGAAGTGAAGCTTTCTTT; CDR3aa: CAYVAGSEAFF
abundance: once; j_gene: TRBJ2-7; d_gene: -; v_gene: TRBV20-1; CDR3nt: TGCAGTGCCAGGACAGCGTACGAGCAGTACTTC; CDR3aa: CSARTAYEQYF
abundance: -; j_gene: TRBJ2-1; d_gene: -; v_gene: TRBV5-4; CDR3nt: TGTGCCAGCGCCGATGCGCGGGGGCGCAATGAGCAGTTCTTC; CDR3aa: CASADARGRNEQFF
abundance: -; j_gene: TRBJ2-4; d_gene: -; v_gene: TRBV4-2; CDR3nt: TGTGCCAGCAGCCAAGACGTAAACAGTCAGTACTTC; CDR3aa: CASSQDVNSQYF
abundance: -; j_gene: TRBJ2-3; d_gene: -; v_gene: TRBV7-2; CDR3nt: TGTGCCAGCAGCTTAGCGGCAGGGGGCACAGATACGCAGTATTTT; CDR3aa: CASSLAAGGTDTQYF
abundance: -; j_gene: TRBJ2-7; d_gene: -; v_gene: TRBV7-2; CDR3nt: TGTGCCAGCAGCCTTCGTGGGGGGTGGTACGAGCAGTACTTC; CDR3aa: CASSLRGGWYEQYF